Sequencing of this T cell receptor (beta chain) was carried out in a study of shared clonotypes between healthy human individuals. This clone was seen a few times. Germline values: CDR1 SGHDT, CDR2 YYEEEE. The length of the CDR3 is 11 residues. V shed 4 bases and J shed 7 bases, with 9 bases lying between them. The naive CD8 population came from CD45RO-negative cells selected for CCR7, without terminally differentiated effector memory CD45RA+ cells. Donors comprised healthy HIV-negative adults lacking recent acute infections or vaccinations. Assay: immunoSEQ multiplex PCR; the TCRdb copy retains only in-frame clones and omits some. The sample carries under 1 million clones, roughly 92% recorded once.

Specimen: naive CD8+ T cells sorted from blood. The receptor's source is a man aged 25 to 40 in good health. This chain links TRBV5-6 with TRBJ2-7; D unresolved. The CDR3 loop is CASSLEREQYF. The CDR3 coding sequence is TGTGCCAGCAGCCTGGAGAGGGAGCAGTACTTC. Combining the CDR3 with reference TRBV5-6 and TRBJ2-7 gives the whole variable domain DAGVTQSPTHLIKTRGQQVTLRCSPKSGHDTVSWYQQALGQGPQFIFQYYEEEERQRGNFPDRFSGHQFPNYSSELNVNALLLGDSALYLCASSLEREQYFGPGTRLTVT.